What follows is one TCR beta chain and its context. TCRdb's copy holds only in-frame clones and misses some; the assay was immunoSEQ multiplex PCR. The sample has hundreds of thousands of clones, about nine tenths seen once. These data are taken from a study of blood T cell repertoires in COVID-19. CDR3 length equals 17 residues. V was cut by 0 bases and J by 2 bases, with 14 bases left in between. CDR1 is SGHNT, CDR2 YENEEA, per germline. The receptor's source is a man aged 40-55 years who had recovered from COVID-19. Source material: PBMCs or T cells enriched from blood (not recorded which). The chain employs TRBV11-3 and TRBJ2-1; tentatively, D is TRBD2 (6 bases). The CDR3 DNA reads TGTGCCAGCAGCTTAGATGCCGGAGGGCCCCCCTACAATGAGCAGTTCTTC. Its translation is CASSLDAGGPPYNEQFF.